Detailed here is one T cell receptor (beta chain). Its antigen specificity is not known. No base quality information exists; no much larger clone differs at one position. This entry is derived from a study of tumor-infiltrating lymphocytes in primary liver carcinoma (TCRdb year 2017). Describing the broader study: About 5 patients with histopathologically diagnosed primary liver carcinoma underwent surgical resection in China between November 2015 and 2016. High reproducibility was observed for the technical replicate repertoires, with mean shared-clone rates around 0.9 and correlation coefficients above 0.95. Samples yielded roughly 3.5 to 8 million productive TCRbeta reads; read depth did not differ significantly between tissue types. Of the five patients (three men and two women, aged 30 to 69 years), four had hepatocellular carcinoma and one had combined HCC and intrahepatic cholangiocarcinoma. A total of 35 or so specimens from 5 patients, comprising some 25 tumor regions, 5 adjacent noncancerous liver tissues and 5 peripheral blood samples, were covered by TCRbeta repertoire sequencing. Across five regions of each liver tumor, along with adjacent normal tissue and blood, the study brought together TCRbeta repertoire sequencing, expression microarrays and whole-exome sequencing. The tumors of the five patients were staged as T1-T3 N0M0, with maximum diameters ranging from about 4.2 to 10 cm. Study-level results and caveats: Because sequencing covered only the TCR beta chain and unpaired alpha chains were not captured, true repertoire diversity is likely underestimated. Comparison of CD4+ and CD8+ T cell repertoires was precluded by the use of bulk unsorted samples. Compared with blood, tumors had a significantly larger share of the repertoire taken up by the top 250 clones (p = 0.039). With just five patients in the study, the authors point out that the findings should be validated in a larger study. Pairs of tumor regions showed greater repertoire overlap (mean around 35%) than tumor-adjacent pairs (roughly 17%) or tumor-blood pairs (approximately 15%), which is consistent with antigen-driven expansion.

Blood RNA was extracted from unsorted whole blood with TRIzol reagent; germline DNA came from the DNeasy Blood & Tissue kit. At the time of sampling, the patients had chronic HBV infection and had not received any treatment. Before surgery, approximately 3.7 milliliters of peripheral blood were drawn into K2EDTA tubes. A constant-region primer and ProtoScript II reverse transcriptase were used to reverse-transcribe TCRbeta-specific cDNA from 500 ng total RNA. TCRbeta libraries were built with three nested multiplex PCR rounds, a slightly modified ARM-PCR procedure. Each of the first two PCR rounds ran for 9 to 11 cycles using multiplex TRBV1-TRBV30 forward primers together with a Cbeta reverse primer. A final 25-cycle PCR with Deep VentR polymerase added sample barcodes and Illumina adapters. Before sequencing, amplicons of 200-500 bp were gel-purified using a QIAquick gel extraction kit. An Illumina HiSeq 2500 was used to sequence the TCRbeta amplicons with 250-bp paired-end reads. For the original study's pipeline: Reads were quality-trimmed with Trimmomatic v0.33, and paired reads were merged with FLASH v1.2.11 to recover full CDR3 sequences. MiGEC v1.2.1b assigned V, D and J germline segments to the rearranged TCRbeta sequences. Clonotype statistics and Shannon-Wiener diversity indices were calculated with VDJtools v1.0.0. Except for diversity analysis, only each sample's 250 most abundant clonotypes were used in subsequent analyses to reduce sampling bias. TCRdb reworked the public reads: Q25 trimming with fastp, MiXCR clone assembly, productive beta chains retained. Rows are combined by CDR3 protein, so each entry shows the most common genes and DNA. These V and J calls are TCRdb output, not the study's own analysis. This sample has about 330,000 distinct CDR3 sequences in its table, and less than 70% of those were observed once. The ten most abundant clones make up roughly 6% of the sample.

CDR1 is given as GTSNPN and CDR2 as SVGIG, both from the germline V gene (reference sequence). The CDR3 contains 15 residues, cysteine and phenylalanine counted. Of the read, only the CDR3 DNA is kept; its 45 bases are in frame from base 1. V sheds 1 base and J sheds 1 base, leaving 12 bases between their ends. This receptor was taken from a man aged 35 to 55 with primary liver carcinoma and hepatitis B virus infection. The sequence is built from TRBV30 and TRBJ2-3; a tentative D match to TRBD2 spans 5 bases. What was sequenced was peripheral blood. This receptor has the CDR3 CAWSGEQIRTDTQYF. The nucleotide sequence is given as TGTGCCTGGAGTGGGGAGCAGATTCGCACAGATACGCAGTATTTT.